The next 17 T cell receptor beta chains were all read from a single sample in a study of identical twins (dated by TCRdb to between 2015 and 2016). The library was obtained by 5' RACE. Sequencing used an Illumina HiSeq 2000. TCRdb's own reprocessing of the public reads used fastp at Q25 and MiXCR and kept productive beta chains. Each entry is one CDR3 protein sequence, shown with its most common DNA and genes. In all, the sample holds about 900,000 distinct CDR3 sequences, and 10% to 15% of those were seen once. Together, the top ten hold around 1.5% of the sample. This sample was also put to use in a study of yellow fever vaccine responses in identical twins.

Sequencing used PBMCs. These receptors were obtained from a woman aged 18-30 years in good health.

This clonotype showed up just a few times. V gene TRBV28 combines with J gene TRBJ1-1, with D tentatively TRBD1 (6 bases). Trimming shortened V by 3 bases and J by 5 bases, and 16 bases separated the two germline ends. Germline V gene data show CDR1 as MDHEN and CDR2 as SYDVKM. The CDR3 has 15 amino acids. CDR3 sequence (DNA): TGTGCCAGCAGTTTTGTCCCGGGGGGCGGTACTGAAGCTTTCTTT. Protein product: CASSFVPGGGTEAFF.

This sequence joins TRBV29-1 and TRBJ2-5; the D call may be TRBD1 or TRBD2 (5 bases each). Trimming removed 2 bases from V and 1 base from J, with 11 bases in between. Germline lookup yields CDR1 SQVTM and CDR2 ANQGSEA. The CDR3 runs 14 residues. For the CDR3, the DNA is TGCAGCGTTGAAATAAGGGACCCCCAAGAGACCCAGTACTTC. It codes for CSVEIRDPQETQYF.

J is TRBJ1-1 and V is TRBV5-1, with TRBD1 identical over 7 bases. Germline trimming cut 3 bases from V and 1 base from J; bases unmatched to any gene: 6. The CDR3 totals 15 residues. Germline CDR1 is SGHRS and CDR2 is YFSETQ. CDR3 DNA sequence: TGCGCCAGCAGCTACCTACAGGGGCCGAACACTGAAGCTTTCTTT. Its protein is CASSYLQGPNTEAFF.

This clonotype was seen only a few times. This chain connects TRBV12-3 or TRBV12-4 to TRBJ2-7; 10 nucleotides match TRBD2. The V gene end was trimmed by 10 bases and the J gene end by 4 bases; junction bases not matched to a gene: 7. CDR3 size: 13 residues. The CDR3, as DNA: TGTGCCACTAGCGGGAGTCTCGGTTACGAGCAGTACTTC. This encodes CATSGSLGYEQYF.

The CDR3 nucleotides are TGTGCCTCCACCCACCCCGGTCGGGGGAGCTCCTACAATGAGCAGTTCTTC. Its protein is CASTHPGRGSSYNEQFF. This chain joins TRBV3-1 and TRBJ2-1; possible D gene TRBD2, 6 bases. The V gene's germline CDR1 is LGHDT and CDR2 YNNKEL (reference sequence). Trimming took 11 bases from V and 0 from J, leaving 23 bases between them. This CDR3 spans 17 amino acids.

In this sample, this clonotype turned up a few times. The gene calls are TRBV20-1 and TRBJ2-1; 9 positions agree with TRBD2. Germline loops: CDR1 DFQATT, CDR2 SNEGSKA (reference sequence). The V gene end was trimmed by 0 bases and the J gene end by 8 bases; junction bases not matched to a gene: 8. The CDR3 is made up of 15 amino acids. The CDR3 coding sequence is TGCAGTGCTAGAGATCGGGTTAGCGGGAGCGATGAGCAGTTCTTC. Translated: CSARDRVSGSDEQFF.

This clonotype has more than one count but fewer than ten. The chain recombines TRBV11-2 with TRBJ2-1; D perhaps matches TRBD1 (6 bases). CDR1 and CDR2 (germline): SGHAT, FQNNGV. Trimming took off 6 bases at V and 5 bases at J, with 17 bases between the two ends. The CDR3 length is 15 residues. The CDR3 DNA is TGTGCCAGCAGAACAGGGCCGTACTTTGACAATGAGCAGTTCTTC. This gives the protein CASRTGPYFDNEQFF.

This rearrangement joins TRBV2 to TRBJ2-5; the match to TRBD2 covers 10 bases. Trimming took 2 bases from V and 2 from J; bases not matched to a gene: 11. Germline CDR1 SNHLY, CDR2 FYNNEI. The CDR3 has 18 residues. CDR3 amino acids: CASSETSGNLMGQETQYF. The CDR3 DNA is TGTGCCAGCAGTGAAACTAGCGGGAATCTCATGGGACAAGAGACCCAGTACTTC.

This clonotype came up a few times. The chain uses TRBV19 and TRBJ2-7, with TRBD1 identical over 7 bases. V lost 6 bases, J lost 1 base, and 6 bases stayed unmatched. Germline assignment: CDR1 LNHDA and CDR2 SQIVND (reference sequence). The CDR3 consists of 14 residues. CDR3 nucleotide sequence: TGTGCCAGTAGCATGGACAGGAATTCCTACGAGCAGTACTTC. Translation: CASSMDRNSYEQYF.

This CDR3 is CATGTLFTIEQFF. The CDR3 DNA is TGTGCCACCGGGACTCTTTTTACAATTGAGCAGTTCTTC. The chain carries TRBV10-3 and TRBJ2-1, with D possibly being TRBD2 (6 bases). The CDR3 spans 13 residues. Germline V lookup: CDR1 ENHRY, CDR2 SYGVKD. With 10 bases removed from V and 9 bases from J, the gap between germline ends came to 19 bases.

This clonotype has more than one count but fewer than ten. V is TRBV5-6 and J is TRBJ1-2; D might be TRBD1 (6 bases). The V gene's germline CDR1 is SGHDT and CDR2 YYEEEE. Trimming shortened V by 4 bases and J by 9 bases, and 13 bases separated the two germline ends. This CDR3 is 12 amino acids long. The CDR3 loop is CASSAFRGSYTF. In nucleotides, the CDR3 is TGTGCCAGCAGCGCGTTCAGGGGAAGCTACACCTTC.

This clonotype came up a few times. This sequence joins TRBV20-1 and TRBJ2-1, with 16 bases aligning to TRBD2. Germline V lookup: CDR1 DFQATT, CDR2 SNEGSKA (reference sequence). This CDR3 is built from 18 residues. V was clipped by 0 bases and J by 9 bases; unmatched bases: 11. CDR3 protein: CSARDFRGLAGGPGEQFF. The CDR3 region has the DNA TGCAGTGCTAGAGATTTTCGGGGACTAGCGGGAGGGCCGGGTGAGCAGTTCTTC.

This clonotype was seen a handful of times. The chain recombines TRBV11-2 with TRBJ1-4; D is uncertain. Germline lookup yields CDR1 SGHAT and CDR2 FQNNGV. The CDR3 length is 14 residues. V was shortened by 1 base and J by 8 bases, with 11 bases between the two germline ends. CDR3: CASSLGAGEEKLFF. CDR3 DNA: TGTGCCAGCAGCTTAGGGGCTGGGGAAGAAAAACTGTTTTTT.

Only a few counts were recorded for this clonotype. The chain employs TRBV7-8 and TRBJ2-3; maybe TRBD2 (6 bases). Germline V gene data show CDR1 as SGHVS and CDR2 as FQNEAQ. The CDR3 runs 16 residues. Trimming took off 5 bases at V and 4 bases at J, with 19 bases between the two ends. CDR3 DNA: TGTGCCAGCAGCCCAGACCCGGCGGGGTCGGCAGATACGCAGTATTTT. It specifies CASSPDPAGSADTQYF.

This clonotype came up a few times. This chain uses TRBV3-1 with TRBJ1-1; no reliable D call. This CDR3 region has 15 residues. V lost 0 bases and J 5 bases, leaving 13 bases between the germline ends. Germline V gene data show CDR1 as LGHDT and CDR2 as YNNKEL (reference sequence). The CDR3 loop reads CASSQDLGFGTEAFF. The CDR3, as DNA: TGTGCCAGCAGCCAAGATTTGGGTTTCGGGACTGAAGCTTTCTTT.

V and J are TRBV5-1 and TRBJ2-3; TRBD2 matches 10 bases. The CDR3 extends over 19 amino acids. The V segment lost 1 base and the J segment 0 bases; nucleotides outside the gene matches: 11. Germline CDR1 SGHRS, CDR2 YFSETQ. The CDR3 region has the DNA TGCGCCAGCAGCTTGCGTGGGACTAGCGCCACCCTCAGCACAGATACGCAGTATTTT. Translating gives CASSLRGTSATLSTDTQYF. Based on the CDR3 plus reference TRBV5-1 and TRBJ2-3, the full variable domain is KAGVTQTPRYLIKTRGQQVTLSCSPISGHRSVSWYQQTPGQGLQFLFEYFSETQRNKGNFPGRFSGRQFSNSRSEMNVSTLELGDSALYLCASSLRGTSATLSTDTQYFGPGTRLTVL.

V and J are TRBV24-1 and TRBJ2-3; TRBD2 matches at 10 bases. The CDR3 length is 15 residues. The germline gives CDR1 KGHDR, CDR2 SFDVKD. Losses at the gene ends were 5 bases for V and 1 base for J; bases not matched to a gene: 2. In DNA, the CDR3 is TGTGCCACCAGTGGCGGGACTAGCGGCACAGATACGCAGTATTTT. Translated, it gives CATSGGTSGTDTQYF.